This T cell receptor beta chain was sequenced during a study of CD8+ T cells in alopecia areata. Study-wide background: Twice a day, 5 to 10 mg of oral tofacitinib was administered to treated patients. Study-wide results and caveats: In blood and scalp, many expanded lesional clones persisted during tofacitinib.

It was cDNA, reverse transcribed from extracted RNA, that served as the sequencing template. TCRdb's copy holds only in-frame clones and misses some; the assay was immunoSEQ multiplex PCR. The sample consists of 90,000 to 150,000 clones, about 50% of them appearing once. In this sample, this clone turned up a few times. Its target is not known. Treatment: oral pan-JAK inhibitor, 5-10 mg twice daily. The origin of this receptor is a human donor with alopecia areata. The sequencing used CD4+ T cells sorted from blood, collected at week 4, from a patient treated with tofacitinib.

The CDR3 loop reads CSVRDNPTYGYTF. The CDR3, as DNA: TGCAGCGTCCGGGACAACCCCACCTATGGCTACACCTTC. The rearrangement joins TRBV29-1 to TRBJ1-2; D perhaps matches TRBD1 (6 bases). The CDR3 extends over 13 amino acids. Between the trimmed V and J ends, which lost 6 bases and 4 bases, there was a span of 15 bases. Germline CDR1 is SQVTM and CDR2 is ANQGSEA.